This T cell receptor (beta chain) was found in a study of Ad26.COV2.S vaccination and SARS-CoV-2 variants. The treatment was: roughly 20 received Ad26.COV2.S at low or high dose, single or two shots; 5 received placebo; per-sample allocation not given. Sampling occurred on day 63 after the first vaccine or placebo injection. The V gene's germline CDR1 is KGHSH and CDR2 LQKENI. V was pared by 3 bases and J by 4 bases, with 2 bases of the junction left unmatched. The CDR3 is made up of 15 amino acids. As regards this clone: Its antigen is still unknown.

Using immunoSEQ multiplex PCR, the repertoire was profiled, and TCRdb retains in-frame clones only, with some absent. The data contain hundreds of thousands of clones, around 88% of them seen just once; the ten biggest clones take up roughly 10%. Points from the study as a whole: While placebo recipients had lower spike-specific TCR breadth, vaccine recipients had more.

The material was peripheral blood, obtained in a trial of Ad26.COV2.S vaccine versus placebo. The TCR originated in a person aged 18-65 years who received the Ad26.COV2.S COVID-19 vaccine or a placebo. The chain has TRBV18 and TRBJ1-5, with 11 nucleotides matching TRBD1. The chain's CDR3 is CASSPGTGGNQPQHF. The CDR3 DNA is TGTGCCAGCTCACCCGGGACAGGGGGAAATCAGCCCCAGCATTTT.